A single sample gave rise to the 28 T cell receptor beta chains below, sequenced in a study of identical twins. MiXCR was run by TCRdb on the 5' RACE reads, yielding one entry per CDR3 protein. The sample carries around 490,000 distinct CDR3 sequences, about 15% recorded once. These sequences were also reported in another study, on yellow fever vaccine responses in identical twins.

Sequencing used CD4+ T cells sorted from blood. Receptors originate from a woman under 30 in good health.

This clonotype was counted between two and nine times. The gene calls are TRBV4-1 and TRBJ2-7; TRBD1 agrees at 8 bases. CDR3 length equals 15 residues. Germline-derived CDR1 and CDR2 are MGHRA and YSYEKL. V shed 3 bases and J 3 bases; nucleotides not matched to a gene: 7. CDR3: CASSQTGVINYEQYF. CDR3 DNA sequence: TGCGCCAGCAGCCAGACAGGGGTAATCAACTACGAGCAGTACTTC.

This chain links TRBV6-2 or TRBV6-3 with TRBJ2-2; 7 bases align to TRBD1. Germline-derived CDR1 and CDR2 are MNHEY and SVGEGT. There are 16 residues in the CDR3. With V trimmed by 6 bases and J by 5 bases, 12 bases remained unmatched. DNA of the CDR3: TGTGCCAGCAGACTCCTCACAGGGGTGAAGACCGGGGAGCTGTTTTTT. Translation gives CASRLLTGVKTGELFF.

V is TRBV29-1 and J is TRBJ2-7; D is possibly TRBD1 (5 bases). This CDR3 region has 14 residues. V lost 6 bases, J lost 6 bases, and 21 bases lay in between. Germline CDR1 reads SQVTM; CDR2 reads ANQGSEA. DNA for the CDR3: TGCAGCGTCAAACAGGACAAGTGGGGTGGCGAGCAGTACTTC. Translated, it gives CSVKQDKWGGEQYF.

In its sample, this clonotype was seen a few times. CDR3 sequence: CASSAGDTTYEQYV. In nucleotides, the CDR3 is TGTGCCAGCAGTGCAGGGGACACGACCTACGAGCAGTACGTC. This chain links TRBV2 with TRBJ2-7; D is possibly TRBD1 (6 bases). Germline V gene data show CDR1 as SNHLY and CDR2 as FYNNEI. This CDR3 contains 14 residues. Trimming took 4 bases from V and 2 from J, leaving 12 bases between them.

This clonotype was observed a handful of times. This chain connects TRBV29-1 to TRBJ1-1, with no clear D. Germline-derived CDR1 and CDR2 are SQVTM and ANQGSEA. CDR3 length equals 11 residues. V dropped 0 bases and J dropped 6 bases, with 5 bases sitting between them. CDR3 bases: TGCAGCGTTGAAGATCCCCCTGAAGCTTTCTTT. As protein: CSVEDPPEAFF.

The CDR3 here is CASTNGVSHQPQHF. The CDR3 nucleotides are TGTGCCAGCACCAACGGGGTGAGTCATCAGCCCCAGCATTTT. V is TRBV12-3 or TRBV12-4 and J is TRBJ1-5; D remains ambiguous. V lost 7 bases and J 5 bases, leaving 15 bases between the germline ends. CDR3 length: 14 amino acids.

The genes are TRBV5-1 and TRBJ1-2; no firm D call. This CDR3 spans 13 amino acids. Germline V gene data show CDR1 as SGHRS and CDR2 as YFSETQ. The V gene lost 1 base and the J gene lost 8 bases, with 12 bases spanning the gap. The DNA for the CDR3 is TGCGCCAGCAGCTTGATAGGGCAAAGCGGCTACACCTTC. Its protein product is CASSLIGQSGYTF.

This clonotype occurred a few times. This rearrangement joins TRBV12-3 or TRBV12-4 to TRBJ1-5; a weak D match, TRBD1 (5 bases). V lost 6 bases and J 7 bases, leaving 10 bases between the germline ends. The CDR3 sequence is 12 residues long. In DNA form, the CDR3 reads TGTGCCAGCAGGGGGGGAGGCCAGCCCCAGCATTTT. This translates into CASRGGGQPQHF.

The rearrangement links TRBV20-1 to TRBJ1-5, with D possibly matching TRBD1 (5 bases). CDR3 length: 16 amino acids. Trimming removed 0 bases from V and 3 bases from J, with 15 bases in between. The germline V gene has CDR1 DFQATT and CDR2 SNEGSKA (reference sequence). The DNA for the CDR3 is TGCAGTGCTAGAGACCCCCGGGGGGGTTCCAATCAGCCCCAGCATTTT. Amino acids: CSARDPRGGSNQPQHF.

This clonotype was observed a few times. The chain has TRBV21-1 and TRBJ2-3; TRBD1 is the table's D call, not checked against the DNA. TRBV21-1 is given as a pseudogene. This CDR3 has 15 amino acids. CDR3 nucleotide sequence: TGTGCCAGCAGCAAAAATCGGGGGGGCACAGATACGCAGTATTTT. Its translation is CASSKNRGGTDTQYF.

This clonotype appeared a few times. This chain joins TRBV12-3 or TRBV12-4 and TRBJ2-5; D gene ambiguous. Trimming stripped 2 bases from V and 7 bases from J, with 11 bases between. CDR3 size: 13 residues. CDR3 bases: TGTGCCAGCAGTTTAACAGTGAGTGGGACCCAGTACTTC. Protein: CASSLTVSGTQYF.

The chain has TRBV28 and TRBJ2-2; D is unresolved. Trimming pared 0 bases from V and 0 bases from J, leaving 8 bases between. From germline, CDR1 is MDHEN and CDR2 SYDVKM. The CDR3 sequence is 16 residues long. The CDR3 loop is CASSLWGTSNTGELFF. The CDR3 coding sequence is TGTGCCAGCAGTTTATGGGGCACTTCGAACACCGGGGAGCTGTTTTTT.

The chain carries TRBV7-2 and TRBJ1-1; D remains unclear. This CDR3 contains 13 residues. Germline lookup yields CDR1 SGHTA and CDR2 FQGNSA. Trimming took 2 bases from V and 4 from J, leaving 8 bases between them. CDR3 coding DNA: TGTGCCAGCAGCTTAATTCATTCCACTGAAGCTTTCTTT. Protein: CASSLIHSTEAFF.

This clonotype came up a few times. The chain's CDR3 is CASRGDRVSDTQYF. CDR3 DNA: TGTGCCAGCAGGGGGGACAGGGTCTCAGATACGCAGTATTTT. V usage is TRBV2 and J usage is TRBJ2-3, with TRBD1 matching over 9 bases. J gave up 4 bases and V 6 bases, and 5 bases lay outside the gene matches. Germline CDR1 SNHLY, CDR2 FYNNEI. The CDR3 consists of 14 residues.

The chain combines TRBV12-3 or TRBV12-4 with TRBJ1-1; TRBD1 might be the D (6 bases). Trimming removed 7 bases at V and 3 bases at J, with 12 bases between. This CDR3 is 13 amino acids long. Written as DNA, the CDR3 is TGTGCCAGCACCCAAGGGGGGTACACTGAAGCTTTCTTT. Its protein product is CASTQGGYTEAFF.

The genes are TRBV20-1 and TRBJ2-1; 7 positions agree with TRBD2. The germline V gene has CDR1 DFQATT and CDR2 SNEGSKA (reference sequence). The ends lost 3 bases at V and 5 bases at J; junction bases unmatched: 7. The CDR3 covers 14 residues. This CDR3 reads CSARKLASNNEQFF. The DNA for the CDR3 is TGCAGTGCTAGGAAACTAGCGAGTAACAATGAGCAGTTCTTC.

The rearrangement links TRBV28 to TRBJ1-5, with unresolved D. This CDR3 has 12 residues. V lost 8 bases, J lost 8 bases, and 13 bases lay in between. Germline V gene lookup returns CDR1 MDHEN and CDR2 SYDVKM. CDR3 in amino acids: CASGTTVEPQHF. The CDR3 nucleotides are TGTGCCAGCGGTACCACGGTGGAGCCCCAGCATTTT.

The chain recombines TRBV7-9 with TRBJ2-7; D gene uncertain. The CDR3 runs 16 residues. Germline V gives CDR1 SEHNR, CDR2 FQNEAQ (reference sequence). V dropped 1 base and J dropped 0 bases, with 13 bases sitting between them. Written as DNA, the CDR3 is TGTGCCAGCAGCTTAGGCGGCAGTGCGATCTCCTACGAGCAGTACTTC. Translating it yields CASSLGGSAISYEQYF.

V is TRBV12-3 or TRBV12-4 and J is TRBJ2-2, with D unclear. V shed 2 bases and J shed 3 bases, with 10 bases lying between them. The CDR3 contains 15 residues. The DNA for the CDR3 is TGTGCCAGCAGTTTATCGGTCCGCTACACCGGGGAGCTGTTTTTT. Its translation is CASSLSVRYTGELFF.

This clonotype came up a few times. The chain employs TRBV6-1 and TRBJ2-1; TRBD1 agrees at 8 bases. The V segment lost 8 bases and the J segment 6 bases; nucleotides outside the gene matches: 6. This CDR3 is built from 13 residues. The V gene's germline CDR1 is MNHNS and CDR2 SASEGT. CDR3 protein: CASQGTGINEQFF. The CDR3 region has the DNA TGTGCCAGCCAAGGGACAGGTATCAATGAGCAGTTCTTC.

This clonotype was observed a handful of times. The chain recombines TRBV24-1 with TRBJ2-5; weak D call: TRBD1 (5 bases). Trimming cost V 1 base and J 4 bases, with 9 bases left between them. CDR3 length equals 14 residues. CDR1 and CDR2 from the germline V gene are KGHDR and SFDVKD. DNA of the CDR3: TGTGCCACCAGTGATTTTCAGGGTGGAGAGACCCAGTACTTC. Protein sequence: CATSDFQGGETQYF.

This clonotype was detected a few times. The DNA of the CDR3 is TGTGCCAGCAGCCAACATGGGACAGTCTTGAACACTGAAGCTTTCTTT. This encodes CASSQHGTVLNTEAFF. The chain employs TRBV6-1 and TRBJ1-1; 7 bases fit TRBD1. V trimming: 6 bases; J trimming: 0 bases; junction bases outside the gene matches: 10. CDR1 and CDR2 (germline): MNHNS, SASEGT. The CDR3 covers 16 residues.

This clonotype was observed a handful of times. The chain combines TRBV28 with TRBJ1-2; 8 nucleotides agree with TRBD1. V shed 5 bases and J 3 bases; nucleotides not matched to a gene: 11. CDR1 is MDHEN, CDR2 SYDVKM, per germline. CDR3 length equals 16 residues. CDR3 nucleotides: TGTGCCAGCAGTCTTTACACAGGGGGGCCCCACTATGGCTACACCTTC. This sequence encodes CASSLYTGGPHYGYTF.

This clonotype was detected only once. The junction departs from the called germline gene at one end, perhaps through a read error. The chain recombines TRBV28 with TRBJ2-1; D ambiguous. The CDR3 runs to 13 residues. Germline CDR1 reads MDHEN; CDR2 reads SYDVKM. The CDR3, as DNA: TGTGCCAGCAGTCACGGTTCCTGCAATGAGCAGTTCTTC. Amino acids: CASSHGSCNEQFF.

This clonotype was counted between two and nine times. The chain couples TRBV27 to TRBJ1-4; 9 nucleotides line up with TRBD1. The CDR3 is 15 residues long. CDR1 and CDR2 (germline): MNHEY, SMNVEV (reference sequence). V shed 6 bases and J 8 bases; nucleotides not matched to a gene: 10. The CDR3 spells CASSPTGGAKEKLFF. CDR3 nucleotides: TGTGCCAGCAGCCCTACAGGGGGCGCGAAAGAAAAACTGTTTTTT.

This chain connects TRBV6-1 to TRBJ2-1; 8 bases match TRBD1. CDR1 is MNHNS, CDR2 SASEGT, per germline. CDR3 length: 14 amino acids. J gave up 6 bases and V 6 bases, and 7 bases lay outside the gene matches. This CDR3 is CASRSQGAVNEQFF. The CDR3 coding sequence is TGTGCCAGCAGGAGTCAGGGGGCTGTCAATGAGCAGTTCTTC.

This rearrangement joins TRBV10-2 to TRBJ2-1; tentatively, D is TRBD1 (5 bases). V dropped 6 bases and J dropped 1 base, with 16 bases sitting between them. Germline lookup yields CDR1 WSHSY and CDR2 SAAADI. There are 16 residues in the CDR3. The CDR3 DNA sequence: TGCGCCAGCAGCCCTGACAGAAAGATATCCTACAATGAGCAGTTCTTC. Protein: CASSPDRKISYNEQFF.

This clonotype was detected a few times. V usage is TRBV2 and J usage is TRBJ2-3; TRBD2 matches at 9 bases. CDR1 SNHLY and CDR2 FYNNEI come from the germline V gene. The CDR3 runs to 15 residues. Unmatched junction bases numbered 7, after V lost 5 bases and J lost 4 bases. CDR3 residues: CASSPGGLAADTQYF. CDR3 nucleotide sequence: TGTGCCAGCAGTCCGGGGGGACTAGCCGCAGATACGCAGTATTTT.